These 3 T cell receptor beta chains share one sample of origin, sequenced in a study of T cells in Graves' hyperthyroidism and ophthalmopathy. Authors of the study amplified TCR beta CDR3 regions from RNA transcripts. First-round RT-PCR targeting the TCR CDR3 was performed with the HTBI primer set. TCRdb reanalysed the multiplex PCR reads using MiXCR and keeps one entry per CDR3 protein. The sample records a few hundred thousand distinct CDR3 sequences, around a quarter being singletons. Sequencing used blood. These receptors were obtained from a man aged 45 to 65 with Graves' hyperthyroidism.

V and J are TRBV24-1 and TRBJ2-1; 7 nucleotides agree with TRBD2. The trim removed 5 bases at V and 5 bases at J, leaving 11 bases unmatched. Germline values: CDR1 KGHDR, CDR2 SFDVKD. CDR3 length: 16 residues. CDR3 sequence reads: CATSVASGKTDNEQFF. CDR3 DNA: TGTGCCACCAGTGTTGCTAGCGGTAAGACTGACAATGAGCAGTTCTTC.

Here the CDR3 reads CASSSESRETDTQYF. CDR3 DNA sequence: TGCGCCAGCAGCTCTGAGAGCCGTGAAACAGATACGCAGTATTTT. The chain combines TRBV5-1 with TRBJ2-3; D is undetermined. The ends were cut back, 3 bases at V and 3 bases at J, with 14 bases in the middle. CDR1 and CDR2 from the germline V gene are SGHRS and YFSETQ. CDR3 length: 15 amino acids.

In this sample, this clonotype turned up once. The chain recombines TRBV5-1 with TRBJ2-7; D perhaps matches TRBD2 (5 bases). V gave up 1 base and J gave up 4 bases, with 9 bases separating them. This CDR3 is 13 amino acids long. Germline V gene data show CDR1 as SGHRS and CDR2 as YFSETQ. CDR3 in DNA: TGCGCCAGCAGCTTGACTAGTCAGTACGAGCAGTACTTC. This translates into CASSLTSQYEQYF.